This TCR beta chain was captured by sequencing in a study of blood T cell repertoires in COVID-19. The CDR3 loop spans 13 amino acids. Per the germline V gene, CDR1 is LGHNA and CDR2 is YSLEER. V lost 4 bases and J lost 4, with 10 bases in between. Seattle patients were enrolled while actively infected and followed longitudinally. Authors' methods: Quantification of nucleated cells was approximated via reference gene primer amplification. Sequencing used immunoSEQ multiplex PCR; TCRdb keeps in-frame clones, though not all of them. V and J calls and clone size are copied from that table; D and trimming were computed from the DNA. The sample has 170,000 or so clones; more than 75% are singletons.

The chain employs TRBV4-3 and TRBJ1-1; D is unresolved. The sequence was collected from a man aged 55 to 69 with COVID-19, enrolled during active disease. Sequences were obtained from peripheral blood. This chain's CDR3 is CASSPREATEAFF. CDR3 in DNA: TGCGCCAGCAGCCCCCGAGAGGCCACTGAAGCTTTCTTT.